These 30 T cell receptor beta chains came from one sample sequenced in a study of technical replicates of blood from a few donors. Only in-frame clones appear in the TCRdb table, and some are missing; sequencing was by immunoSEQ multiplex PCR. The sample has over 60,000 clones, roughly 86% seen once. Material: PBMCs. The receptors were gathered from a human donor in good health. Some clones in this sample may be carry-over from other donors' samples.

The chain has TRBV5-1 and TRBJ1-1; 9 bases line up with TRBD1. Germline V gene sequence: CDR1 SGHRS, CDR2 YFSETQ. This CDR3 contains 15 residues. Trimming cost V 0 bases and J 5 bases; bases outside gene matches: 5. Here the CDR3 reads CASSLGRQGGTEAFF. For the CDR3, the DNA is TGCGCCAGCAGCTTGGGTCGACAGGGGGGGACTGAAGCTTTCTTT.

The J gene is TRBJ1-2, the V gene TRBV2; tentatively, D is TRBD1 (6 bases). The CDR3 contains 14 residues. V gave up 8 bases and J gave up 4 bases, with 17 bases separating them. Germline-derived CDR1 and CDR2 are SNHLY and FYNNEI. The CDR3 sequence is CASGGEAGTYGYTF. The CDR3 region has the DNA TGTGCCAGCGGGGGCGAGGCAGGCACCTATGGCTACACCTTC.

Only one count was recorded for this clone. The rearrangement links TRBV7-2 to TRBJ1-2; a weak D match, TRBD1 (5 bases). The CDR3 is 14 amino acids. Germline V lookup: CDR1 SGHTA, CDR2 FQGNSA. Deletions cut 1 base from V and 0 bases from J, with 6 bases between. The CDR3 is CASSLVTANYGYTF. In DNA form, the CDR3 reads TGTGCCAGCAGCTTAGTGACAGCTAACTATGGCTACACCTTC.

CDR3 in amino acids: CASSAGGQGRTEAFF. In nucleotides, the CDR3 is TGTGCCAGCAGCGCCGGGGGACAGGGGAGGACTGAAGCTTTCTTT. The rearrangement joins TRBV9 to TRBJ1-1; 10 bases agree with TRBD1. The CDR3 covers 15 residues. Trimming cost V 3 bases and J 5 bases; bases outside gene matches: 7. Germline CDR1 reads SGDLS; CDR2 reads YYNGEE. Variable domain in full (rest from reference TRBV9 and TRBJ1-1): DSGVTQTPKHLITATGQRVTLRCSPRSGDLSVYWYQQSLDQGLQFLIQYYNGEERAKGNILERFSAQQFPDLHSELNLSSLELGDSALYFCASSAGGQGRTEAFFGQGTRLTVV.

The CDR3, as DNA: TGTGCCAGCAGCTTAAAGGGGGCATCCACCGGGGAGCTGTTTTTT. Protein sequence: CASSLKGASTGELFF. This chain links TRBV9 with TRBJ2-2; 7 bases fit TRBD1. The CDR3 has 15 residues. CDR1 is SGDLS and CDR2 is YYNGEE in the germline V gene. V lost 4 bases to trimming and J lost 4 bases; unmatched junction nucleotides: 7.

V usage is TRBV10-3 and J usage is TRBJ2-1; the match to TRBD1 covers 10 bases. The CDR3 is made up of 12 amino acids. Germline CDR1 reads ENHRY; CDR2 reads SYGVKD. Germline trimming cut 8 bases from V and 6 bases from J; bases unmatched to any gene: 1. The CDR3: CAIGQGVNEQFF. CDR3 nucleotide sequence: TGTGCCATCGGACAGGGGGTCAATGAGCAGTTCTTC.

V usage is TRBV12-5 and J usage is TRBJ1-5; 7 positions agree with TRBD1. V lost 5 bases and J lost 7; bases outside the gene matches: 11. Germline CDR1 and CDR2: LGHNT and FRNRAP. The CDR3 is made up of 15 amino acids. Here the CDR3 DNA reads TGTGCTAGTGGTACCGATAACAGGGGTCCCCAGCCCCAGCATTTT. Residues: CASGTDNRGPQPQHF.

V usage is TRBV30 and J usage is TRBJ1-4; D unclear. CDR1 is GTSNPN and CDR2 is SVGIG in the germline V gene (reference sequence). The CDR3 spans 11 residues. Deletions cut 3 bases from V and 5 bases from J, with 4 bases between. The CDR3 coding sequence is TGTGCCTGGAGCGGGAATGAAAAACTGTTTTTT. Its protein product is CAWSGNEKLFF.

The table lists this clone with a few counts. The chain recombines TRBV18 with TRBJ1-2; D is uncertain. Trimming stripped 3 bases from V and 8 bases from J, with 16 bases between. Germline CDR1 KGHSH, CDR2 LQKENI. The CDR3 contains 14 residues. CDR3 loop: CASSPDGELGGYTF. The CDR3 nucleotides read TGTGCCAGCTCACCGGACGGGGAGCTTGGAGGCTACACCTTC. The full variable domain, rest sourced from reference TRBV18 and TRBJ1-2, is NAGVMQNPRHLVRRRGQEARLRCSPMKGHSHVYWYRQLPEEGLKFMVYLQKENIIDESGMPKERFSAEFPKEGPSILRIQQVVRGDSAAYFCASSPDGELGGYTFGSGTRLTVV.

This chain links TRBV11-2 with TRBJ1-3, with 7 bases fitting TRBD1. The CDR3 sequence is 14 residues long. Trimming removed 6 bases from V and 0 bases from J; junction bases left unmatched: 2. Germline V gene sequence: CDR1 SGHAT, CDR2 FQNNGV. The CDR3 region is CASSNRGSGNTIYF. Written as DNA, the CDR3 is TGTGCCAGCAGTAACAGGGGCTCTGGAAACACCATATATTTT.

The rearrangement links TRBV18 to TRBJ2-1; the D gene is possibly TRBD1 (5 bases). V shed 0 bases and J shed 6 bases, with 12 bases lying between them. This CDR3 has 15 residues. CDR1 KGHSH and CDR2 LQKENI come from the germline V gene. As DNA, the CDR3 is TGTGCCAGCTCACCACCGAAGGGCCAGGGCAATGAGCAGTTCTTC. Residues: CASSPPKGQGNEQFF.

This chain links TRBV5-6 with TRBJ2-7, with a weak D call TRBD2 (6 bases). Germline V CDR1 and CDR2: SGHDT, YYEEEE. The CDR3 extends over 14 amino acids. Trimming removed 3 bases at V and 2 bases at J, with 12 bases between. CDR3 nucleotides: TGTGCCAGCAGCTCCGGGACTCGCACCTACGAGCAGTACTTC. This encodes CASSSGTRTYEQYF.

The chain combines TRBV4-3 with TRBJ2-7, with TRBD2 as a possible D gene (6 bases). Trimming left V 0 bases short and J 0 bases short, with 15 bases between. The CDR3 has 17 residues. Per the germline V gene, CDR1 is LGHNA and CDR2 is YSLEER. DNA for the CDR3: TGCGCCAGCAGCCAAGAACCCTGGCGGGGACCCTCCTACGAGCAGTACTTC. As protein: CASSQEPWRGPSYEQYF.

The gene calls are TRBV9 and TRBJ2-1; D ambiguous. The germline gives CDR1 SGDLS, CDR2 YYNGEE. V was clipped by 6 bases and J by 2 bases, with 12 bases between them. This CDR3 has 14 residues. The CDR3 loop reads CASTKQATYNEQFF. CDR3 DNA sequence: TGTGCCAGCACCAAGCAGGCTACCTACAATGAGCAGTTCTTC.

The chain couples TRBV7-8 to TRBJ1-5, with 11 bases aligning to TRBD1. Germline V gives CDR1 SGHVS, CDR2 FQNEAQ. Trimming removed 5 bases from V and 5 bases from J; junction bases left unmatched: 8. The CDR3 spans 16 residues. The CDR3 DNA reads TGTGCCAGCAGCCCTACGAGGGACAGGGGGTATCAGCCCCAGCATTTT. It codes for CASSPTRDRGYQPQHF.

This chain links TRBV5-1 with TRBJ2-7, with 12 bases identical to TRBD1. CDR1 and CDR2 from the germline V gene are SGHRS and YFSETQ. The junction had 14 bases not matched to a gene; V was cut back by 4 bases and J by 6 bases. The CDR3 is 17 amino acids. CDR3: CASSQIPGQGADSEQYF. CDR3 in DNA: TGCGCCAGCAGCCAAATACCGGGACAGGGGGCGGACAGCGAGCAGTACTTC.

This clone was picked up one time. The V and J genes are TRBV4-2 and TRBJ1-2; D is undetermined. From germline, CDR1 is LGHNA and CDR2 YNFKEQ. With 2 bases removed from V and 2 bases from J, the gap between germline ends came to 15 bases. CDR3 length equals 16 residues. CDR3 protein: CASSQPMGGKNYGYTF. Here the CDR3 DNA reads TGTGCCAGCAGCCAACCCATGGGAGGGAAAAACTATGGCTACACCTTC.

Here the CDR3 DNA reads TGTGCCAGCAGCTTAGAAACAAGATCCTACGAGCAGTACTTC. Translation gives CASSLETRSYEQYF. This chain connects TRBV7-9 to TRBJ2-7; no firm D call. V was cut by 1 base and J by 1 base, with 8 bases left in between. The CDR3 sequence is 14 residues long. The germline CDR1 and CDR2 sequences are SEHNR and FQNEAQ (reference sequence).

The V gene is TRBV15, the J gene TRBJ1-5; no clear D. Germline-derived CDR1 and CDR2 are LNHNV and YYDKDF (reference sequence). The CDR3 covers 14 residues. V dropped 1 base and J dropped 0 bases, with 4 bases sitting between them. The DNA for the CDR3 is TGTGCCACCAGCAGAGCAGGTAGCAATCAGCCCCAGCATTTT. It specifies CATSRAGSNQPQHF.

This clone was detected once. CDR3 amino acids: CASSPGTGGLNEQFF. Written as DNA, the CDR3 is TGTGCCAGCAGCCCCGGGACAGGGGGTCTGAATGAGCAGTTCTTC. The V call is TRBV5-8, the J call TRBJ2-1; 11 bases line up with TRBD1. CDR1 SGHTS and CDR2 YDEGEE come from the germline V gene. The CDR3 spans 15 residues. V trimming: 4 bases; J trimming: 7 bases; junction bases outside the gene matches: 7.

The chain employs TRBV5-1 and TRBJ2-1, with D perhaps TRBD1 (6 bases). Germline-derived CDR1 and CDR2 are SGHRS and YFSETQ. There are 16 residues in the CDR3. V lost 7 bases and J lost 4, with 21 bases in between. The CDR3 loop is CASLATEGERYNEQFF. CDR3 sequence (DNA): TGCGCCAGCCTAGCAACCGAGGGGGAGCGGTACAATGAGCAGTTCTTC. The full variable domain, its missing parts supplied by reference TRBV5-1 and TRBJ2-1, is KAGVTQTPRYLIKTRGQQVTLSCSPISGHRSVSWYQQTPGQGLQFLFEYFSETQRNKGNFPGRFSGRQFSNSRSEMNVSTLELGDSALYLCASLATEGERYNEQFFGPGTRLTVL.

The chain has TRBV6-6 and TRBJ2-7; 8 positions match TRBD2. Trimming cost V 8 bases and J 4 bases; bases outside gene matches: 10. CDR3 length: 14 amino acids. CDR1 is MNHNY, CDR2 SVGAGI, per germline (reference sequence). CDR3 nucleotide sequence: TGTGCCAGCTCGGGTCTAGCGGGTGTTTACGAGCAGTACTTC. Translated, it gives CASSGLAGVYEQYF.

The genes are TRBV7-2 and TRBJ1-1; the D gene is possibly TRBD1 (6 bases). CDR3 size: 15 residues. The V end was cut by 4 bases, the J end by 3 bases, with 15 bases between. Per germline, CDR1 SGHTA and CDR2 FQGNSA. CDR3 amino acids: CASSSQSPGDTEAFF. The CDR3 DNA is TGTGCCAGCAGCTCCCAGTCTCCAGGGGACACTGAAGCTTTCTTT.

The rearrangement links TRBV29-1 to TRBJ1-2; 7 positions match TRBD1. Germline values: CDR1 SQVTM, CDR2 ANQGSEA. The CDR3 contains 12 residues. The trim removed 3 bases at V and 6 bases at J, leaving 4 bases unmatched. The CDR3 region has the DNA TGCAGCGTTGACCCGACAGGGAATGGCTACACCTTC. Its protein is CSVDPTGNGYTF.

The rearrangement joins TRBV5-1 to TRBJ2-3; D call uncertain. This CDR3 contains 12 residues. Germline V gives CDR1 SGHRS, CDR2 YFSETQ. V was shortened by 4 bases and J by 4 bases, with 7 bases between the two germline ends. The chain's CDR3 is CASSPDSDTQYF. The CDR3 nucleotides are TGCGCCAGCAGCCCAGATTCAGATACGCAGTATTTT.

CDR3 DNA: TGTGCCAGCAGCCTAAGCGACAGGGGCGATCGGTACTACAATGAGCAGTTCTTC. This codes for CASSLSDRGDRYYNEQFF. The chain combines TRBV7-8 with TRBJ2-1, with TRBD1 identical over 8 bases. Trimming removed 5 bases from V and 3 bases from J; junction bases left unmatched: 15. The germline V gene has CDR1 SGHVS and CDR2 FQNEAQ. The CDR3 length is 18 residues. Full variable domain (rest looked up from reference TRBV7-8 and TRBJ2-1): GAGVSQSPRYKVAKRGQDVALRCDPISGHVSLFWYQQALGQGPEFLTYFQNEAQLDKSGLPSDRFFAERPEGSVSTLKIQRTQQEDSAVYLCASSLSDRGDRYYNEQFFGPGTRLTVL.

This chain connects TRBV7-9 to TRBJ1-5; a weak D match, TRBD1 (5 bases). The CDR3 is made up of 15 amino acids. The germline V gene encodes CDR1 SEHNR and CDR2 FQNEAQ (reference sequence). V lost 5 bases to trimming and J lost 3 bases, with 14 bases between them. CDR3 in amino acids: CASSQEGHNNQPQHF. The CDR3 nucleotides are TGTGCCAGCAGCCAGGAAGGACACAACAATCAGCCCCAGCATTTT. The whole variable domain, filled in from reference TRBV7-9 and TRBJ1-5, reads DTGVSQNPRHKITKRGQNVTFRCDPISEHNRLYWYRQTLGQGPEFLTYFQNEAQLEKSRLLSDRFSAERPKGSFSTLEIQRTEQGDSAMYLCASSQEGHNNQPQHFGDGTRLSIL.

The J gene is TRBJ2-2, the V gene TRBV25-1, with 9 nucleotides matching TRBD2. CDR3 length: 15 residues. CDR1 and CDR2 (germline): MGHDK, SYGVNS. The J segment lost 6 bases and the V segment lost 5 bases, leaving 7 bases of the junction unmatched. CDR3 nucleotides: TGTGCCAGCAGTTCTGCGGGGGGGTTCTCCGGGGAGCTGTTTTTT. It translates to CASSSAGGFSGELFF.

The V gene is TRBV7-2, the J gene TRBJ2-3, with TRBD2 matching over 8 bases. J was trimmed by 2 bases and V by 5 bases; bases with no gene match: 9. The germline V gene encodes CDR1 SGHTA and CDR2 FQGNSA. CDR3 length equals 16 residues. The CDR3 nucleotides read TGTGCCAGCAGCCCCCGGGGGGGGATCCTCACAGATACGCAGTATTTT. It encodes CASSPRGGILTDTQYF.

J is TRBJ2-2 and V is TRBV2; D is possibly TRBD1 (5 bases). Germline-derived CDR1 and CDR2 are SNHLY and FYNNEI. CDR3 length: 14 amino acids. V lost 4 bases to trimming and J lost 0 bases, with 6 bases between them. Here the CDR3 DNA reads TGTGCCAGCAGTGGACAGACGAACACCGGGGAGCTGTTTTTT. Protein: CASSGQTNTGELFF.